The following is a TCR beta chain sequence with its context. The antigen is unknown. This entry belongs to a study of early T cells in non-severe SARS-CoV-2 infection. The study, taken as a whole, reports: Clonotype matching in VDJdb favored anti-spike CD8 responses and did not capture private and CD4 specificities.

Trimming left V 8 bases short and J 4 bases short, with 14 bases between. The CDR3 totals 13 residues. One entry per CDR3 protein, called by TCRdb with MiXCR from the 5' RACE reads. The table shows around 44,000 distinct CDR3 sequences, with around 6.3% occurring only once. The sequence was obtained from an adult who was a healthcare worker with PCR-confirmed SARS-CoV-2 infection or an uninfected control (not recorded which). The material was whole blood, obtained at baseline. V usage is TRBV12-3 or TRBV12-4 and J usage is TRBJ1-1; D perhaps matches TRBD1 (6 bases). The DNA for the CDR3 is TGTGCCAGCCATAGGGGGAAGGGCACTGAAGCTTTCTTT. Its translation is CASHRGKGTEAFF.